What follows is one T cell receptor (beta chain) and its context. This clonotype was picked up a small number of times. What antigen it recognizes has not been identified. No qualities accompany the bases; no much larger clone lies one base away. The germline V gene yields SGHVS for CDR1 and FNYEAQ for CDR2. V is pared back by 3 bases and J by 5 bases, with 10 bases lying between the germline termini. The CDR3 holds 13 amino acids from the cysteine to the phenylalanine. The read is trimmed to its CDR3 DNA, 39 bases read in frame from base 1. The data derive from a study of T-cell memory formation after mild COVID-19 (dated by TCRdb to the early 2020s). Study-wide context: TCR sequence clusters from the two donors were largely donor specific. Longitudinal TCRalpha and TCRbeta repertoire sequencing tracked T-cell clones expanding and contracting after mild COVID-19 in a couple of donors. The cohort comprised two young, previously healthy adult volunteers, one female and one male.

Overall results and qualifications from the work: Only a couple of mild cases were covered by the study, and larger cohorts that include severe cases with pre-infection samples were considered necessary. Some responding clones were detected in pre-infection memory, which suggested that pre-existing cross-reactive memory T cells had joined the SARS-CoV-2 response. Clones contracting from day 15 to 85 had balanced CD4/CD8 phenotypes, while a second wave expanding from day 15 to 37 was biased towards CD4+. Contracting CD4+ clones turned up mainly in the CM and EM memory subsets, whereas EMRA was where CD8+ clones were enriched. SARS-CoV-2 specificity was not confirmed for the second-wave clones peaking on day 37.

TCRdb names Illumina NovaSeq 6000 as the instrument used. cDNA libraries for TCRalpha and TCRbeta were prepared by 5'RACE using constant-segment primers, with sample barcodes and unique molecular identifiers added. Trizol reagent was used to extract RNA from every sample. Amplification of the libraries took two PCR steps, and the second step added a second sample barcode plus Illumina TruSeq adapters. Libraries were sequenced on an Illumina NovaSeq with 2 x 150 bp paired-end reads. On the study's bioinformatics: Reads were demultiplexed and collapsed into UMI-guided consensus sequences with migec v1.2.7. With mixcr v2.1.11, UMI consensuses were aligned to TRA and TRB V and J templates and assembled into clonotypes. Clonotypes were classified as expanded or contracted when called significant by both edgeR and NoisET, with noise models trained on biological replicates. For edgeR calls, a false discovery rate-adjusted p below 0.01 and a log2 fold-change threshold of 1 were applied. As an exploratory analysis of dynamics, max-normalized trajectories of the 1000 most abundant clonotypes were examined with PCA combined with hierarchical clustering. Each responding clone was given a CD4 or CD8 phenotype based on the CD4+ and CD8+ repertoires, which had been sequenced separately. TCRdb reprocessed the public reads (quality trimming at Q25 with fastp, clone calling with MiXCR) and kept in-frame beta chains. Records with the same CDR3 protein are collapsed into one entry carrying the most frequent genes and DNA. None of the V and J calls come from the authors' own analysis; TCRdb made them. This sample lists roughly 620,000 distinct CDR3 sequences; 15% to 20% were detected once. The top ten hold around 13% of the sample.

PBMCs were isolated by Ficoll-Paque density gradient centrifugation. This clonotype originated in an adult woman who had mild COVID-19 (a few samples of this study predate the infection). The sample titles of this study are shuffled in the database, so cell type and time point are left out; the donor was told from shared clones. This sequence uses TRBV7-6 and TRBJ2-5; the best D guess is TRBD2, with 5 bases matching. Sequencing was done on a sample of PBMCs or a T cell subset sorted from them (not recorded which). The CDR3 region has the sequence CASSLRAGETQYF. The nucleotide sequence reads as follows: TGTGCCAGCAGCTTGCGGGCTGGGGAGACCCAGTACTTC.